These 2 T cell receptor beta chains were all obtained from the same sample, sequenced in a study. TCRdb reanalysed the 5' RACE reads using MiXCR and keeps one entry per CDR3 protein. The sample has roughly 56,000 distinct CDR3 sequences, 25% to 35% seen once; the top ten hold roughly 2.5%. The sequenced sample was tumor-infiltrating naive CD4+ T cells sorted from the breast tumor. The subset is: naive CD4+ T cells, CD4+CD45RA+CD25-. Receptors originate from a female donor with breast cancer.

In its sample, this clonotype was seen once. Given a much more abundant clone one base away, this may be a read error. This chain joins TRBV7-2 and TRBJ2-1; D is ambiguous. Germline V gene data show CDR1 as SGHTA and CDR2 as FQGNSA. This CDR3 region has 14 residues. The CDR3 nucleotides read TGTGGCAGCGCACGAGGCTGGCTCTACAATGAGCAGTTCTTC. Its translation: CGSARGWLYNEQFF. Full variable domain (rest looked up from reference TRBV7-2 and TRBJ2-1): GAGVSQSPSNKVTEKGKDVELRCDPISGHTALYWYRQSLGQGLEFLIYFQGNSAPDKSGLPSDRFSAERTGGSVSTLTIQRTQQEDSAVYLCGSARGWLYNEQFFGPGTRLTVL.

The sample holds many counts of this clonotype. The chain combines TRBV4-2 with TRBJ2-1, with 9 bases identical to TRBD2. V trimming: 4 bases; J trimming: 2 bases; junction bases outside the gene matches: 6. Germline-derived CDR1 and CDR2 are LGHNA and YNFKEQ. This CDR3 has 16 residues. CDR3 in DNA: TGTGCCAGCAGCCCCCAGGTAGCGGGGGCCTACAATGAGCAGTTCTTC. It codes for CASSPQVAGAYNEQFF.